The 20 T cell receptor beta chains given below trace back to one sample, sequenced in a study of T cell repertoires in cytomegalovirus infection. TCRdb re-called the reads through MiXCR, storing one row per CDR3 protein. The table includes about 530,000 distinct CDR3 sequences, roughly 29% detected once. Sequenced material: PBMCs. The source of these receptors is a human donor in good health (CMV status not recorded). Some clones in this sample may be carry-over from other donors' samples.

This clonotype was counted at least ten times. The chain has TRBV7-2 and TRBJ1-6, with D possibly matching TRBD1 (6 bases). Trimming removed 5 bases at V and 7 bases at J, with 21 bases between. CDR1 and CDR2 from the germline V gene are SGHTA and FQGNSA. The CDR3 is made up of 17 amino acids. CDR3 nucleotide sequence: TGTGCCAGCAGCCCTAACCCTCCGGGAGGGGGAAATTCACCCCTCCACTTT. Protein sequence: CASSPNPPGGGNSPLHF.

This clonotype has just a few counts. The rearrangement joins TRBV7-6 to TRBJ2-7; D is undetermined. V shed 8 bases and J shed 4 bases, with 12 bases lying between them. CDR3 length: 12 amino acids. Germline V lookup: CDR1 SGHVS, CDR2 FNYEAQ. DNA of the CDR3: TGTGCCAGCCGTACCATGGAGTACGAGCAGTACTTC. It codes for CASRTMEYEQYF. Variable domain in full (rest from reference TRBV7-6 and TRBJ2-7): GAGVSQSPRYKVTKRGQDVALRCDPISGHVSLYWYRQALGQGPEFLTYFNYEAQQDKSGLPNDRFSAERPEGSISTLTIQRTEQRDSAMYRCASRTMEYEQYFGPGTRLTVT.

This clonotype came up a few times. The CDR3 DNA is TGTGCCAGCAGTATTAACGGTGCGGGAGACTTCTTCGAGCAGTACTTC. Encoded protein: CASSINGAGDFFEQYF. The genes are TRBV6-5 and TRBJ2-7, with TRBD2 matching over 7 bases. Losses at the gene ends were 5 bases for V and 6 bases for J; bases not matched to a gene: 16. The CDR3 has 16 residues. Germline V gene sequence: CDR1 MNHEY, CDR2 SVGAGI.

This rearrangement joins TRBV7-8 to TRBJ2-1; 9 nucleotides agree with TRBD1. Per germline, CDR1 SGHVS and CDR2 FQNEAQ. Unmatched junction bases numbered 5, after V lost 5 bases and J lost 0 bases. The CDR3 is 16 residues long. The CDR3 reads CASSSTGGASYNEQFF. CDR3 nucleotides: TGTGCCAGCAGCAGTACAGGGGGCGCCTCCTACAATGAGCAGTTCTTC.

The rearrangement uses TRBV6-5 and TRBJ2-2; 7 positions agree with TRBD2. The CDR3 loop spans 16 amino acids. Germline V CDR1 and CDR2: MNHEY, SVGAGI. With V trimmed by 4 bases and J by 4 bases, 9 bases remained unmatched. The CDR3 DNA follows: TGTGCCAGCAGTTGGTCGGCGGGAGTACCCACCGGGGAGCTGTTTTTT. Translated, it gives CASSWSAGVPTGELFF.

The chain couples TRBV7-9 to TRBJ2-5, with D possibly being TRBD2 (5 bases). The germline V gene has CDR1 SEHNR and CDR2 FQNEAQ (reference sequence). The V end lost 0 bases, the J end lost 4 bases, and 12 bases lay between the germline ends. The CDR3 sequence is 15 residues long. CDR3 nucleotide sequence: TGTGCCAGCAGCTTAGCAGGAGGAGTGATAGAGACCCAGTACTTC. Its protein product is CASSLAGGVIETQYF.

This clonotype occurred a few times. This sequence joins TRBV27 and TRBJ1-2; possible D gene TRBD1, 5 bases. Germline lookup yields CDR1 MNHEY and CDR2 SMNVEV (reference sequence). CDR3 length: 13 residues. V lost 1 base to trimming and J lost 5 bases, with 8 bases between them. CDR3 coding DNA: TGTGCCAGCAGTTTATTGTCAGGGTATGGCTACACCTTC. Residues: CASSLLSGYGYTF.

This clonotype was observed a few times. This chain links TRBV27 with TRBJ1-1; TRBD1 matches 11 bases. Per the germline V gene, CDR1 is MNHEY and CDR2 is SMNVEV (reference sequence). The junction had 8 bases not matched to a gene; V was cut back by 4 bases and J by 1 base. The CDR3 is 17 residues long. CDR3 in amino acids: CASSSRGTGGQNTEAFF. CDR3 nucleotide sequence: TGTGCCAGCAGTTCAAGAGGGACAGGGGGGCAGAACACTGAAGCTTTCTTT.

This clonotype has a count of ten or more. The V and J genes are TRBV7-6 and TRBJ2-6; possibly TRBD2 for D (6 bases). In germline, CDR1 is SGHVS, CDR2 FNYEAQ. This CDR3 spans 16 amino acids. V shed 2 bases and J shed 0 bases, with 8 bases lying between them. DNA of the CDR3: TGTGCCAGCAGCTTAAGCGGGTTCTCTGGGGCCAACGTCCTGACTTTC. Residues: CASSLSGFSGANVLTF.

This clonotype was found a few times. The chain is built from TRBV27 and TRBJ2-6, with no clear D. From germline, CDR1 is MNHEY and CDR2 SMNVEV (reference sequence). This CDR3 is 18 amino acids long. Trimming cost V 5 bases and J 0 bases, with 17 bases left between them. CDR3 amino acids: CASSGRLTVGSGANVLTF. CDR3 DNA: TGTGCCAGCAGTGGAAGGCTTACTGTGGGCTCTGGGGCCAACGTCCTGACTTTC.

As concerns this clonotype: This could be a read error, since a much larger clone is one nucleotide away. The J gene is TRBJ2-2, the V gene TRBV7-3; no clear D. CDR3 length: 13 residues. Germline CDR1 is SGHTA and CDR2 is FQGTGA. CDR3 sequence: CANSWANTGELFF. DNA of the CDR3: TGTGCCAACAGCTGGGCGAACACCGGGGAGCTGTTTTTT.

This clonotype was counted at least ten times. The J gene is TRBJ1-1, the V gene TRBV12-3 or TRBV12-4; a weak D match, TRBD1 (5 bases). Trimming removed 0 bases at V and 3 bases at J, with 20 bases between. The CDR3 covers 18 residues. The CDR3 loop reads CASSLAGVMGTAYTEAFF. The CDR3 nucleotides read TGTGCCAGCAGTTTAGCCGGGGTTATGGGGACGGCCTACACTGAAGCTTTCTTT.

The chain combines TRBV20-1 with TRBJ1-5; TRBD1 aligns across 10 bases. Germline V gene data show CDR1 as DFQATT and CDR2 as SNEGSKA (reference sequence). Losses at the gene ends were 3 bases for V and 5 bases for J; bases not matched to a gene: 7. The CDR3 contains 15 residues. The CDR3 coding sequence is TGCAGTGCTAGGGCGACAGGGGGCGAATATCAGCCCCAGCATTTT. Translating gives CSARATGGEYQPQHF.

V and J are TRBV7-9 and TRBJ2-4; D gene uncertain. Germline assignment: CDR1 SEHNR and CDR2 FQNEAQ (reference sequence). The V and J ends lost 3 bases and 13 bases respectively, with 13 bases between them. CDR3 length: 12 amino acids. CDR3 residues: CASSFGVDHQYF. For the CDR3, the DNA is TGTGCCAGCAGCTTTGGGGTGGACCACCAGTACTTC.

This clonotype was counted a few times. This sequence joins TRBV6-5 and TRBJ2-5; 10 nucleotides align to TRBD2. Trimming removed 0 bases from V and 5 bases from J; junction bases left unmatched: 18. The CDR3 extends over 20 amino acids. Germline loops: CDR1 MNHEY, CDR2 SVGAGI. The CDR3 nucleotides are TGTGCCAGCAGTTACTCAGTCCCTGGCCAGGCAGCGGGAGGGCTGGAGACCCAGTACTTC. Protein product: CASSYSVPGQAAGGLETQYF.

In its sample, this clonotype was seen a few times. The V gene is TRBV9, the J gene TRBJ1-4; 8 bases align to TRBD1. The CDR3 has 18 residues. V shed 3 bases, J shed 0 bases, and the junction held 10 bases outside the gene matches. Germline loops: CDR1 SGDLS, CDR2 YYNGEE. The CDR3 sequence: CASSEGTGGFSTNEKLFF. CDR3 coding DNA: TGTGCCAGCAGCGAGGGGACAGGCGGTTTTTCAACTAATGAAAAACTGTTTTTT.

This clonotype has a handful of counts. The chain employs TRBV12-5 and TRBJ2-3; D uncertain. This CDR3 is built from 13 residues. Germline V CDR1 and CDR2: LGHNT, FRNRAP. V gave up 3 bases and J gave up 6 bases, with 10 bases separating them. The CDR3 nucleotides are TGTGCTAGTGGTTTATGGGTGAGGGATACGCAGTATTTT. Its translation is CASGLWVRDTQYF.

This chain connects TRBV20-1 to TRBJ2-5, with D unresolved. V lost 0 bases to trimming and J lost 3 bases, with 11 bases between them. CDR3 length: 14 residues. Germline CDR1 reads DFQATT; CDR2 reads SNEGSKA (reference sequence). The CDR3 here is CSAREGLAKETQYF. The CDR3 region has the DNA TGCAGTGCTAGAGAAGGGTTGGCTAAAGAGACCCAGTACTTC.

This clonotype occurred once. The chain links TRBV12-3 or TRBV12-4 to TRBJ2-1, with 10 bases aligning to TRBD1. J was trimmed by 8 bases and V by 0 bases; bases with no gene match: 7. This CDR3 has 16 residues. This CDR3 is CASSLAPTGGWDEQFF. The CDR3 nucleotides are TGTGCCAGCAGTTTAGCGCCGACAGGGGGCTGGGATGAGCAGTTCTTC.

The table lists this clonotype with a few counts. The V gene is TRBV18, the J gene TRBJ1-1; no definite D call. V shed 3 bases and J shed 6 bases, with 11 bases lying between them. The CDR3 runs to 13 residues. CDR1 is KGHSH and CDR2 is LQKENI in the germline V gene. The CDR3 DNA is TGTGCCAGCTCACCCATGGGGTCTTCTGAAGCTTTCTTT. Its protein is CASSPMGSSEAFF.